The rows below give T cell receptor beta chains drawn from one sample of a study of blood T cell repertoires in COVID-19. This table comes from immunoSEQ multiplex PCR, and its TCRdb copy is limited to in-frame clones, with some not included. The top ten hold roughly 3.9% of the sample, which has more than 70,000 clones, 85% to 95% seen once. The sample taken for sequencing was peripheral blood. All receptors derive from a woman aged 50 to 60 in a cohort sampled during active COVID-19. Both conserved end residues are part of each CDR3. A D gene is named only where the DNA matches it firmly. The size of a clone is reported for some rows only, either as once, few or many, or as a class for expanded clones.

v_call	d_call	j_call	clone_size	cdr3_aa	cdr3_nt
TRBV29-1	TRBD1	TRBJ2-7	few	CSVAARQGTYEQYF	TGCAGCGTTGCAGCCAGACAGGGAACCTACGAGCAGTACTTC
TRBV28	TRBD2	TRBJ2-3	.	CASSFGGSTDTQYF	TGTGCCAGCAGTTTCGGGGGGAGCACAGATACGCAGTATTTT
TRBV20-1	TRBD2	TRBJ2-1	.	CSASWTSAPNEQFF	TGCAGTGCCAGTTGGACTAGCGCCCCAAATGAGCAGTTCTTC
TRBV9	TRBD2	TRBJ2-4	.	CAGSVAPGGLAGELAKNIQYF	TGTGCCGGCAGCGTAGCTCCTGGGGGACTAGCGGGAGAGCTAGCCAAAAACATTCAGTACTTC
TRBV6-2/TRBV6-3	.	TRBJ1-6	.	CASSFGQKNSPLHF	TGTGCCAGCAGCTTCGGACAGAAAAATTCACCCCTCCACTTT
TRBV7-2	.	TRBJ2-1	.	CASSLRSGRGDNEQFF	TGTGCCAGCAGCTTAAGGTCGGGCAGGGGTGACAATGAGCAGTTCTTC
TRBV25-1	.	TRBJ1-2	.	CASTRKPESGYTF	TGTGCCAGCACCAGGAAGCCAGAAAGCGGCTACACCTTC
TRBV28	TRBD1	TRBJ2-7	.	CASSRQGAYEQYF	TGTGCCAGCAGCAGACAGGGGGCCTACGAGCAGTACTTC
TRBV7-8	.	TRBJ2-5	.	CASSLAKISGFLETQYF	TGTGCCAGCAGCTTAGCGAAGATTTCGGGGTTCCTAGAGACCCAGTACTTC
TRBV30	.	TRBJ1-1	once	CAWSLTQNTEAFF	TGTGCCTGGAGTCTAACCCAGAACACTGAAGCTTTCTTT